This T cell receptor beta chain emerged from a study of T-cell memory formation after mild COVID-19. The 5'RACE method, run with constant-segment primers, produced TCR alpha and TCR beta cDNA libraries (carrying sample barcodes and UMIs). MiXCR was run by TCRdb on the 5' RACE reads, yielding one entry per CDR3 protein. Of fewer than 350,000 distinct CDR3 sequences in the sample, roughly 17% were seen once. Germline V gene sequence: CDR1 SGHRS, CDR2 YFSETQ. V was shortened by 4 bases and J by 0 bases, with 14 bases between the two germline ends. The CDR3 has 15 amino acids. The sample taken for sequencing was PBMCs or a T cell subset sorted from them (not recorded which). This sequence joins TRBV5-1 and TRBJ2-7, with a possible D match to TRBD1 (6 bases). The receptor's source is a man aged 18 to 29 who had mild COVID-19 (a few samples of this study predate the infection). Cell type and time point are not known. DNA of the CDR3: TGCGCCAGCAGCCCCGGGACATCGAGCTCCTACGAGCAGTACGTC. Translation: CASSPGTSSSYEQYV.